The 5 T cell receptor beta chains below all came from one sample that was sequenced in a study of T cells in Graves' hyperthyroidism and ophthalmopathy. RNA transcripts served as the template for amplifying TCR beta CDR3 regions. Carried out on the TCR CDR3, a first-round RT-PCR used the HTBI primer set. TCRdb re-derived calls from the multiplex PCR reads in MiXCR, one entry per CDR3 protein. The table has 300,000 to 450,000 distinct CDR3 sequences, around 14% seen once. Sequencing was carried out using blood. The receptors were sampled from a woman in her thirties with Graves' hyperthyroidism.

This clonotype was found many times. This sequence joins TRBV30 and TRBJ1-5; D is ambiguous. The V end lost 0 bases, the J end lost 2 bases, and 5 bases lay between the germline ends. The V gene's germline CDR1 is GTSNPN and CDR2 SVGIG (reference sequence). The CDR3 is 13 amino acids. The CDR3 spells CAWSVQRNQPQHF. The CDR3 DNA follows: TGTGCCTGGAGTGTCCAGCGCAATCAGCCCCAGCATTTT.

About this clonotype itself: The CDR3 carries no conserved terminal phenylalanine or tryptophan, so it likely arises from a read error. The rearrangement uses TRBV5-1 and TRBJ2-1, with D maybe TRBD1 (5 bases). Trimming removed 0 bases from V and 4 bases from J, with 38 bases in between. The CDR3 runs 24 residues. Per germline, CDR1 SGHRS and CDR2 YFSETQ. The CDR3 sequence: CASSLEGREIIEGPGLVGYNEQFL. The CDR3 DNA is TGCGCCAGCAGCTTGGAGGGCAGGGAAATTATTGAAGGGCCAGGGTTGGTCGGGTACAATGAGCAGTTCCTC.

On this clonotype: With a much larger clone just one base away, this may be a read error. The chain links TRBV6-1 to TRBJ2-7, with D maybe TRBD1 (7 bases). The CDR3 sequence is 15 residues long. Germline lookup yields CDR1 MNHNS and CDR2 SASEGT. The CDR3 spells CASRRDREVSYERYF. CDR3 bases: TGTGCCAGCAGACGTGACAGGGAGGTCTCCTACGAGCGGTACTTC.

This clonotype has ten or more counts. V is TRBV11-2 and J is TRBJ2-1, with D unresolved. The CDR3 sequence is 15 residues long. The V and J ends lost 2 bases and 0 bases respectively, with 8 bases between them. Germline V gives CDR1 SGHAT, CDR2 FQNNGV. The CDR3 loop reads CASSLFRVSYNEQFF. CDR3 DNA: TGTGCCAGCAGCTTATTCCGGGTCTCCTACAATGAGCAGTTCTTC.

This clonotype was counted between two and nine times. The rearrangement joins TRBV28 to TRBJ2-6; unclear D gene. The germline V gene has CDR1 MDHEN and CDR2 SYDVKM. The V and J ends lost 2 bases and 2 bases respectively, with 4 bases between them. CDR3 length: 14 residues. CDR3 DNA: TGTGCCAGCAGTTTAGTCACTGGGGCCAACGTCCTGACTTTC. It codes for CASSLVTGANVLTF. Based on the CDR3 plus reference TRBV28 and TRBJ2-6, the full variable domain is DVKVTQSSRYLVKRTGEKVFLECVQDMDHENMFWYRQDPGLGLRLIYFSYDVKMKEKGDIPEGYSVSREKKERFSLILESASTNQTSMYLCASSLVTGANVLTFGAGSRLTVL.